The 17 T cell receptor beta chains given below trace back to one sample, sequenced in a study of PD-1 blockade in classical Hodgkin lymphoma. Repertoires were generated with immunoSEQ multiplex PCR, while TCRdb's copy carries only in-frame clones and drops some. The data show approximately 110,000 clones, approximately 89% seen once. As to time point: cycle 4 day 1 (C4D1), after 5 to 7 weeks of nivolumab. Every patient was affected by relapse after autologous stem cell transplantation, while exposure to brentuximab vedotin was not uniform. Here the sequenced sample was peripheral blood mononuclear cells (PBMCs), taken before the fourth cycle of nivolumab. These receptors all come from a human donor with classical Hodgkin lymphoma.

This rearrangement joins TRBV14 to TRBJ1-2; D gene unclear. The CDR3 sequence is 12 residues long. Trimming pared 5 bases from V and 2 bases from J, leaving 6 bases between. Looked up from germline, CDR1 is SGHDN and CDR2 is FVKESK. In nucleotides, the CDR3 is TGTGCCAGCAGCGGAGGGAACTATGGCTACACCTTC. It specifies CASSGGNYGYTF.

The chain uses TRBV7-9 and TRBJ2-7, with TRBD1 matching 10 bases. Germline V CDR1 and CDR2: SEHNR, FQNEAQ (reference sequence). The V and J ends lost 3 bases and 6 bases, in that order; junction bases with no gene match: 2. The CDR3 is made up of 13 amino acids. The CDR3 DNA sequence: TGTGCCAGCAGCTTGACAGGGGGCGGCGAGCAGTACTTC. It translates to CASSLTGGGEQYF.

The chain has TRBV6-5 and TRBJ1-1; 7 positions agree with TRBD1. This CDR3 is built from 15 residues. The junction had 7 bases not matched to a gene; V was cut back by 2 bases and J by 4 bases. Germline CDR1 is MNHEY and CDR2 is SVGAGI. The CDR3 region has the DNA TGTGCCAGCAGTTACAACAGGGGCTTGCGCACTGAAGCTTTCTTT. This codes for CASSYNRGLRTEAFF.

The chain is built from TRBV5-5 and TRBJ1-2; 7 nucleotides match TRBD1. The CDR3 runs 14 residues. Germline V lookup: CDR1 SGHKS, CDR2 YYEKEE (reference sequence). V gave up 9 bases and J gave up 3 bases; unmatched junction bases: 11. Written as DNA, the CDR3 is TGTGCCAAGGAGTCCGACAGGGCCGACTATGGCTACACCTTC. Protein sequence: CAKESDRADYGYTF. The full variable domain, completed using reference TRBV5-5 and TRBJ1-2, is DAGVTQSPTHLIKTRGQQVTLRCSPISGHKSVSWYQQVLGQGPQFIFQYYEKEERGRGNFPDRFSARQFPNYSSELNVNALLLGDSALYLCAKESDRADYGYTFGSGTRLTVV.

The V call is TRBV19, the J call TRBJ1-2, with D hard to call. The germline V and J ends were trimmed by 2 bases and 1 base, with 8 bases remaining between them. CDR3 length: 14 amino acids. Looked up from germline, CDR1 is LNHDA and CDR2 is SQIVND (reference sequence). The CDR3 DNA sequence: TGTGCCAGTAGTATAAGCCAGCTTAACTATGGCTACACCTTC. It codes for CASSISQLNYGYTF.

The chain employs TRBV6-1 and TRBJ2-7; D not certain. V dropped 10 bases and J dropped 3 bases, with 4 bases sitting between them. Germline V gene data show CDR1 as MNHNS and CDR2 as SASEGT. The CDR3 contains 9 residues. CDR3 sequence reads: CATHYEQYF. CDR3 bases: TGTGCCACACACTACGAGCAGTACTTC.

The J gene is TRBJ2-7, the V gene TRBV6-5; a possible D gene is TRBD2 (6 bases). V lost 10 bases to trimming and J lost 2 bases, with 12 bases between them. The CDR3 sequence is 12 residues long. Germline-derived CDR1 and CDR2 are MNHEY and SVGAGI. The CDR3 nucleotides are TGTGCCACTACGGAGGGCCCCTACGAGCAGTACTTC. This translates into CATTEGPYEQYF.

This sequence joins TRBV5-8 and TRBJ1-4, with TRBD1 matching 7 bases. The CDR3 is 15 amino acids. In germline, CDR1 is SGHTS, CDR2 YDEGEE. V shed 1 base, J shed 6 bases, and the junction held 6 bases outside the gene matches. The CDR3 is CASSLSRGRDEKLFF. CDR3 nucleotides: TGTGCCAGCAGCTTGTCAAGGGGGCGGGATGAAAAACTGTTTTTT.

The gene calls are TRBV4-2 and TRBJ2-1, with D maybe TRBD2 (6 bases). This CDR3 contains 17 residues. Looked up from germline, CDR1 is LGHNA and CDR2 is YNFKEQ. V dropped 0 bases and J dropped 7 bases, with 19 bases sitting between them. In nucleotides, the CDR3 is TGTGCCAGCAGCCAAGAAGAAGGCGGACTACCTCTGAATGAGCAGTTCTTC. Translated: CASSQEEGGLPLNEQFF.

V is TRBV11-3 and J is TRBJ2-2, with no clear D. This CDR3 spans 15 amino acids. V was pared by 4 bases and J by 1 base, with 10 bases between. Germline V gene sequence: CDR1 SGHNT, CDR2 YENEEA. CDR3 DNA sequence: TGTGCCAGCAGCTCTATCTCCGGGAACACCGGGGAGCTGTTTTTT. Translated, it gives CASSSISGNTGELFF.

V gene TRBV4-3 combines with J gene TRBJ2-5; TRBD1 agrees at 10 bases. The ends lost 1 base at V and 3 bases at J; junction bases unmatched: 8. This CDR3 region has 17 residues. The germline V gene encodes CDR1 LGHNA and CDR2 YSLEER. CDR3 region: CASSQALYGTGEETQYF. The CDR3 coding sequence is TGCGCCAGCAGCCAAGCGCTTTACGGGACAGGGGAAGAGACCCAGTACTTC.

This clone was detected ten times or more. This rearrangement joins TRBV20-1 to TRBJ1-2, with unresolved D. Trimming shortened V by 6 bases and J by 5 bases, and 10 bases separated the two germline ends. CDR3 size: 11 residues. The germline gives CDR1 DFQATT, CDR2 SNEGSKA (reference sequence). The CDR3, as DNA: TGCAGTGCCCATTCCCTATATGGCTACACCTTC. Its protein product is CSAHSLYGYTF.

This clone was recorded only once. The chain employs TRBV6-1 and TRBJ2-3; tentative D call: TRBD2 (5 bases). Germline CDR1 is MNHNS and CDR2 is SASEGT. There are 14 residues in the CDR3. V lost 8 bases, J lost 1 base, and 13 bases lay in between. This CDR3 is CASSRDFRTDTQYF. The CDR3 bases are TGTGCCAGCTCACGGGATTTCCGCACAGATACGCAGTATTTT.

The gene calls are TRBV28 and TRBJ1-2; no reliable D call. CDR3 size: 12 residues. V lost 3 bases and J lost 8, with 10 bases in between. CDR1 and CDR2 from the germline V gene are MDHEN and SYDVKM. CDR3 coding DNA: TGTGCCAGCAGTTTGGAGCGCAGAGGCTACACCTTC. Translation: CASSLERRGYTF.

The gene calls are TRBV19 and TRBJ1-5, with D unclear. The CDR3 is made up of 14 amino acids. Trimming stripped 5 bases from V and 4 bases from J, with 12 bases between. Germline V gene lookup returns CDR1 LNHDA and CDR2 SQIVND (reference sequence). The CDR3 DNA is TGTGCCAGTAGTGATCGACGGATTAATCAGCCCCAGCATTTT. Amino acid sequence: CASSDRRINQPQHF.

The chain recombines TRBV7-9 with TRBJ1-1; D not certain. Germline V gene sequence: CDR1 SEHNR, CDR2 FQNEAQ (reference sequence). The CDR3 is 16 residues long. Deletions cut 0 bases from V and 5 bases from J, with 16 bases between. The DNA of the CDR3 is TGTGCCAGCAGCTTAGCCCTAACCCCCCGAGGAACTGAAGCTTTCTTT. As protein: CASSLALTPRGTEAFF.

The rearrangement joins TRBV5-8 to TRBJ2-7, with TRBD2 matching over 7 bases. V shed 0 bases, J shed 2 bases, and the junction held 2 bases outside the gene matches. This CDR3 has 14 residues. Looked up from germline, CDR1 is SGHTS and CDR2 is YDEGEE. The CDR3 protein is CASSLDGTTYEQYF. Written as DNA, the CDR3 is TGTGCCAGCAGCTTGGACGGGACTACCTACGAGCAGTACTTC.